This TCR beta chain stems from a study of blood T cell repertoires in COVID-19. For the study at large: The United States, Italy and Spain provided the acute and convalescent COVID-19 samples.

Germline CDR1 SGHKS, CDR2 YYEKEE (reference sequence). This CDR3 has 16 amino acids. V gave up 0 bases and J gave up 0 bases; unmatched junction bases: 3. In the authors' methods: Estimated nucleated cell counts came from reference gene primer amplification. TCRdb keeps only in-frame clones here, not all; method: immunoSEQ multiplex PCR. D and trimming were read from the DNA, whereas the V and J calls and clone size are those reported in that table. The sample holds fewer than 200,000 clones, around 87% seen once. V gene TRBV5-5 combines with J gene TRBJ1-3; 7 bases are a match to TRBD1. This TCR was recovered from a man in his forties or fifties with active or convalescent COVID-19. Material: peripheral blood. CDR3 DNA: TGTGCCAGCAGCTTGGCGACAGGGAACTCTGGAAACACCATATATTTT. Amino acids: CASSLATGNSGNTIYF. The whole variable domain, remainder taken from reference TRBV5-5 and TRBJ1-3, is DAGVTQSPTHLIKTRGQQVTLRCSPISGHKSVSWYQQVLGQGPQFIFQYYEKEERGRGNFPDRFSARQFPNYSSELNVNALLLGDSALYLCASSLATGNSGNTIYFGEGSWLTVV.